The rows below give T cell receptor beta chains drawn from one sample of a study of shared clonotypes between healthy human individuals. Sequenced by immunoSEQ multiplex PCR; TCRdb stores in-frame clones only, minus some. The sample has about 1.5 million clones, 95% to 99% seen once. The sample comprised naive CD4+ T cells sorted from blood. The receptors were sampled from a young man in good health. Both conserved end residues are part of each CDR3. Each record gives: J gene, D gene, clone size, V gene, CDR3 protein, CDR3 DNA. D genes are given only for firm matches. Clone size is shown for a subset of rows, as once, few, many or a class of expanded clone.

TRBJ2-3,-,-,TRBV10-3,CAISDPALRDADTQYF,TGTGCCATCAGTGACCCCGCACTACGTGACGCAGATACGCAGTATTTT
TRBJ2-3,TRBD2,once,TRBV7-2,CASSPQRETQYF,TGTGCCAGCAGCCCTCAGCGGGAGACGCAGTATTTT
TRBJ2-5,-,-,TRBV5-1,CASSLRRFETQYF,TGCGCCAGCAGCTTGAGAAGGTTCGAGACCCAGTACTTC
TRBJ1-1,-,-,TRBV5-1,CASSNIGAGGSEAFF,TGCGCCAGCAGTAATATTGGGGCGGGGGGCTCTGAAGCTTTCTTT
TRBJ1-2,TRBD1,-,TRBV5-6,CASSSIPGQGVYGYTF,TGTGCCAGCAGTTCTATTCCGGGACAGGGGGTCTATGGCTACACCTTC
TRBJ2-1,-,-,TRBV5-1,CASSFRVAPKEQFF,TGCGCCAGCAGCTTTAGAGTAGCTCCGAAAGAGCAGTTCTTC
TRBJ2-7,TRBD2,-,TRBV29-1,CSVVGTSGRIQEQYF,TGCAGCGTTGTCGGGACTAGCGGGAGAATTCAGGAGCAGTACTTC
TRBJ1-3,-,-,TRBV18,CASSPFVEGKSVAGNTIYF,TGTGCCAGCTCGCCTTTCGTGGAAGGGAAAAGTGTAGCTGGAAACACCATATATTTT
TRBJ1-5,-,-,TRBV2,CASSETRGALSNQPQHF,TGTGCCAGCAGTGAGACGCGGGGGGCTCTAAGCAATCAGCCCCAGCATTTT
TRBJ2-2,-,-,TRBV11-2,CASSLGGTGELFF,TGTGCCAGCAGCTTAGGAGGCACCGGGGAGCTGTTTTTT
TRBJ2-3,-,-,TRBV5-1,CASSLVTDTDTQYF,TGCGCCAGCAGCTTGGTTACTGACACAGATACGCAGTATTTT
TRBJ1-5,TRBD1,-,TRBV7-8,CASTDRGGRGNQPQHF,TGTGCCAGCACGGACAGGGGAGGTCGAGGCAATCAGCCCCAGCATTTT
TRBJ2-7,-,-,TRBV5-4,CASSRRGGGSYEQYF,TGTGCCAGCAGCCGTCGAGGGGGGGGCTCCTACGAGCAGTACTTC
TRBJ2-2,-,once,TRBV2,CASIRGTGMSRTGELFF,TGTGCCAGCATCAGAGGAACAGGGATGTCTAGGACCGGGGAGCTGTTTTTT
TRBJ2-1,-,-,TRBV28,CASSPGTLSGEQFF,TGTGCCAGCAGCCCCGGGACTCTCAGTGGTGAGCAGTTCTTC
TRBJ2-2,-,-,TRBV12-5,CASGLLNTGELFF,TGTGCTAGTGGTTTACTGAACACCGGGGAGCTGTTTTTT
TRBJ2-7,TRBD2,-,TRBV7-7,CASSPLAGGAYEQYF,TGTGCCAGCAGTCCGCTAGCGGGAGGAGCCTACGAGCAGTACTTC
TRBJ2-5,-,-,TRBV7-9,CASIEQGGSEETQYF,TGTGCCAGCATAGAACAGGGGGGGAGCGAAGAGACCCAGTACTTC
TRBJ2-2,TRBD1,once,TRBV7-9,CASSSPGQGRTGELFF,TGTGCCAGCAGCTCGCCGGGACAGGGGAGGACCGGGGAGCTGTTTTTT
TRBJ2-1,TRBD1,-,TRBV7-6,CASSIGQGRDNEQFF,TGTGCCAGCAGCATCGGACAGGGACGGGACAATGAGCAGTTCTTC
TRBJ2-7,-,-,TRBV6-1,CASSEGWVSYEQYF,TGTGCCAGCAGTGAAGGTTGGGTCTCCTACGAGCAGTACTTC
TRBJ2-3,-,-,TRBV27,CASSLNSRGARHF,TGTGCCAGCAGTCTCAATAGTCGGGGGGCAAGGCATTTT
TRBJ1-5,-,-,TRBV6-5,CASSARGTQPQHF,TGTGCCAGCAGTGCACGGGGGACTCAGCCCCAGCATTTT
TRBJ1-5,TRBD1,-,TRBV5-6,CASSSTTGGYSQPQHF,TGTGCCAGCAGCTCAACGACAGGGGGGTACAGTCAGCCCCAGCATTTT
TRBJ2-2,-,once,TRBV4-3,CASSRLTGELFF,TGCGCCAGCAGCCGACTGACCGGGGAGCTGTTTTTT
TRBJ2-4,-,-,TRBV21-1,CASSKAGTHDQNIQYF,TGTGCCAGCAGCAAAGCGGGGACCCACGACCAAAACATTCAGTACTTC
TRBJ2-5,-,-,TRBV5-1,CASSFGQGGETQYF,TGCGCCAGCAGCTTTGGCCAGGGTGGAGAGACCCAGTACTTC
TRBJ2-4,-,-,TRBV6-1,CASSARAVLAKNIQYF,TGTGCCAGCAGTGCCAGGGCGGTCCTAGCCAAAAACATTCAGTACTTC
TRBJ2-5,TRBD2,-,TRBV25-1,CASRGSGGQETQYF,TGTGCCAGCAGGGGTAGCGGGGGCCAAGAGACCCAGTACTTC
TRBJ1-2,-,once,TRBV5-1,CASSLPPTHGYTF,TGCGCCAGCAGCTTGCCCCCTACTCATGGCTACACCTTC
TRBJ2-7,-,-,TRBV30,CAWTPGPVYEQYF,TGTGCCTGGACCCCGGGACCGGTCTACGAGCAGTACTTC
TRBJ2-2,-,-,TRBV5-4,CASVSAGELFF,TGTGCCAGCGTTTCGGCCGGGGAGCTGTTTTTT
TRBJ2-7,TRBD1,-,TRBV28,CASSLPPGQGAHEQYF,TGTGCCAGCAGTTTGCCCCCGGGACAGGGGGCCCACGAGCAGTACTTC
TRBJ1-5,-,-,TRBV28,CATKPPGGAGNQPQHF,TGTGCCACCAAACCCCCCGGGGGCGCTGGCAATCAGCCCCAGCATTTT
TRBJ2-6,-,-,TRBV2,CASSEERFGANVLTF,TGTGCCAGCAGTGAGGAGCGGTTTGGGGCCAACGTCCTGACTTTC
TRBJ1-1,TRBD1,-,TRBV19,CASSILVGQGSTEAFF,TGTGCCAGTAGTATACTAGTGGGACAGGGGAGCACTGAAGCTTTCTTT
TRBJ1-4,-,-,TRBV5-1,CASSPAGGWKLFF,TGCGCCAGCAGCCCGGCGGGGGGCTGGAAACTGTTTTTT
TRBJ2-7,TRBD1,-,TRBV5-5,CASSSSPGQVSYEQYF,TGTGCCAGCAGCTCCTCTCCGGGACAGGTTAGCTACGAGCAGTACTTC
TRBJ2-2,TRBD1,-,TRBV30,CAWSRDRANTGELFF,TGTGCCTGGAGTCGGGACAGGGCGAACACCGGGGAGCTGTTTTTT
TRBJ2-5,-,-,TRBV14,CASSHWGLAEETQYF,TGTGCCAGCAGCCACTGGGGGCTAGCGGAAGAGACCCAGTACTTC
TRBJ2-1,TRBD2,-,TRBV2,CASSHITSGSYFEQFF,TGTGCCAGCAGCCATATTACTAGCGGGAGTTATTTTGAGCAGTTCTTC
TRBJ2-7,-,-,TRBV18,CASSPDTLSDEQYF,TGTGCCAGCTCACCCGACACCCTAAGCGACGAGCAGTACTTC
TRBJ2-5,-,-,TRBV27,CASSLSFYETQYF,TGTGCCAGCAGTTTATCTTTTTATGAGACCCAGTACTTC
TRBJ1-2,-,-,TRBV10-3,CAITSDRSGGYTF,TGTGCCATCACTTCGGACAGAAGCGGTGGCTACACCTTC
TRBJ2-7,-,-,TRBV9,CASSVVWDPGDEQYF,TGTGCCAGCAGCGTAGTATGGGACCCCGGAGACGAGCAGTACTTC
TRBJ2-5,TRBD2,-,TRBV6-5,CASSPAGVTQYF,TGTGCCAGCAGCCCCGCGGGAGTGACCCAGTACTTC
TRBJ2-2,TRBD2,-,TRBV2,CASTGREGPGELFF,TGTGCCAGCACGGGGCGGGAGGGCCCCGGGGAGCTGTTTTTT
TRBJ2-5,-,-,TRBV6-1,CASSEQGGPGETQYF,TGTGCCAGCAGTGAACAGGGGGGCCCCGGGGAGACCCAGTACTTC
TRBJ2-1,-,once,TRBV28,CASSKYRPLASQSYNEQFF,TGTGCCAGCAGTAAATATAGGCCCCTCGCTAGCCAATCCTACAATGAGCAGTTCTTC
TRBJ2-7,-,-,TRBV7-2,CASSSGSTEQYF,TGTGCCAGCAGCTCAGGGTCCACGGAGCAGTACTTC
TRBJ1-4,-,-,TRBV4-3,CASSQDFREKLFF,TGCGCCAGCAGCCAAGATTTTCGTGAAAAACTGTTTTTT
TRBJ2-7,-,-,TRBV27,CASSLQAAYEQYF,TGTGCCAGCAGTTTACAAGCGGCCTACGAGCAGTACTTC
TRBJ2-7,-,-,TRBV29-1,CSVGVGGIVGEQYF,TGCAGCGTGGGAGTGGGCGGAATCGTAGGAGAGCAGTACTTC
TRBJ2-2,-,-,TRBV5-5,CASSLAGHYTGELFF,TGTGCCAGCAGCTTGGCCGGACACTACACCGGGGAGCTGTTTTTT
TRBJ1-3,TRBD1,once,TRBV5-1,CASLLQGPSSGNTIYF,TGCGCCAGCTTATTACAGGGGCCGAGCTCTGGAAACACCATATATTTT
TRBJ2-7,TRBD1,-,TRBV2,CASGDRAARYEQYF,TGTGCCAGCGGGGACAGGGCCGCTAGATACGAGCAGTACTTC
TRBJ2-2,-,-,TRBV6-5,CASSQGSGTGELFF,TGTGCCAGCAGCCAGGGAAGTGGGACCGGGGAGCTGTTTTTT
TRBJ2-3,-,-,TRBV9,CASSVADTQYF,TGTGCCAGCAGCGTAGCCGATACGCAGTATTTT
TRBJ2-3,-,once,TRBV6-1,CASRQTTDTQYF,TGTGCCAGCAGACAGACCACAGATACGCAGTATTTT